The present T cell receptor (beta chain) was sequenced within a study of cytomegalovirus exposure and HLA in healthy donors (dated by TCRdb to the late 2010s). Concerning the study at large: In an earlier analysis of approximately 640 of the donors, 276 Gb of sequence data and roughly 100 million unique TCR beta sequences from 180 million or so T cells were reported. Both class I and class II loci were covered by HLA typing, at four-digit resolution. Of the roughly 400 genotyped donors, over 80% were placed in the genetic ancestry cluster associated with self-reported Caucasian donors. The study used immunosequencing to profile the T cell repertoires of hundreds of subjects and linked those repertoires to cytomegalovirus serostatus. Genome-wide SNP genotypes for about 60% of the roughly 670 donors were used in a later genetic analysis, which treated that subset as a discovery cohort. Across about 370 genotyped donors of the cohort, an average of approximately 220,000 unique TCR beta nucleotide sequences per donor were sequenced, and around 19% of those sequences were non-productive. Roughly 5 DR-DQ haplotypes were handled as single units for association and clustering because linkage in the cohort was strong. Every repertoire in the discovery cohort had been generated on one and the same sequencing platform. The number of typed donors differed by locus: 629-630 for A, B, C, DRB1 and DQB1; approximately 520 for DQA1; over 600 for DPA1; and roughly 470 for DPB1. The aim of the study was to test whether cataloging public T cell receptors could identify signatures of past pathogen exposure. The study combined high-throughput TCR immunosequencing, statistical association of individual TCRs with disease status, and machine learning to predict cytomegalovirus infection status. Besides the first cohort of more than 650 subjects, a separate validation cohort made up of around 120 different subjects was used. To decide whether each TCR beta V gene segment behaved as functional or pseudogenic, an earlier analysis of approximately 600 of the donors relied on high-throughput TCR beta sequencing. Donor age, sex, ethnicity and CMV serostatus were collected together with the repertoire data. Approximately 310 gigabases of sequencing data and about 92 million unique TCR sequences made up an early release that covered around 640 HLA-typed donors. A later analysis re-examined previously published TCR beta repertoires from around 670 donors and added high-resolution HLA genotyping to investigate patterns of TCR occurrence. Rather than drawing on any new phenotypic data, the later analysis identified candidate immune exposures from TCR beta sequences and the way those sequences occurred across donors.

The cohort comprised 666 healthy bone marrow donors. All cohort members were sampled while nominally healthy, although unrecorded immune exposures were likely present. The donor tested CMV seronegative and was one of the 352 seronegative cohort members. A peripheral blood sample was provided by each donor, and peripheral blood mononuclear cells were used for TCR beta sequencing. Genomic DNA extraction from the blood cell samples was performed with the Qiagen DNeasy Blood Extraction Kit. What the study reported, not specific to this receptor: Specific HLA alleles were associated with more than 15,000 TCR beta sequences at a false discovery rate of 0.05 in a later analysis. In a later analysis, HLA-associated TCR beta chains showed more clonal expansion and lower generation probabilities than non-associated chains that were equally common. Several of the top co-occurrence clusters appeared to be linked to parvovirus B19, influenza, CMV and Epstein-Barr virus, according to a later analysis. The only immune exposure information available for the cohort was CMV serostatus. According to the authors, the approach could potentially be generalized to other disease states and immunological phenotypes. The study gave a list of under 200 TCR beta chains associated with cytomegalovirus. Most TCR sequences were observed very rarely across donors, whereas some public TCRs were present in many individuals. Because HLA typing was missing for some donors at each locus, association tests included only the typed subset. In vitro tests confirmed that a few of the cytomegalovirus-associated TCR beta chains recognize cytomegalovirus antigens. In this cohort, only TCR beta chains were sequenced, and detectable features were limited by the absence of alpha or paired-chain data. Most CMV-associated TCR beta chains appeared to be HLA-restricted in a later analysis, and the HLA associations seemed to be driven largely by CMV exposure. A further reported finding was that TCR beta sequences accurately predicted the HLA-A and HLA-B alleles for most subjects in the first cohort. Linkage disequilibrium might explain the correlated functional status among segregating V segments, but an unknown experimental factor could not be excluded. Because counts were too low, seventeen rarely observed V segments, including chromosome 9 orphons, were excluded from the earlier analysis of a few hundred of the donors. A cluster of highly shared sequence variants was judged likely to be a technical artifact of the sequencing pipeline. The 87-base-pair reads could not distinguish some IMGT-functional V segments, including TRBV6-2 and TRBV6-3, so those segments were excluded. Assigning TCR associations to individual alleles was difficult when HLA alleles, especially DR and DQ, strongly co-occurred. Compared with the roughly 670-donor mean, donors in an Asian-associated ancestry cluster had fewer N-insertions in productive TCRs, according to a later genetic analysis. An association between a missense DCLRE1C variant and V-gene and J-gene trimming of TCR beta chains was found in a later genetic analysis and replicated in an independent cohort. Sequencing depth was assumed to be roughly uniform across donors in the presence/absence analyses, though that assumption may not hold. Cytomegalovirus status was reported to be diagnosed by the classifier with high specificity and sensitivity in both the original and validation cohorts. A later analysis found that TCR association rates varied across HLA loci, with DRB1 alleles showing the most associated TCRs and HLA-C alleles the fewest. In an earlier analysis of 587 of the donors, most TCR beta V segments appeared in productive rearrangements about 90% or about 30% of the time, broadly matching IMGT annotations.

V is shortened by 0 bases, J by 4 bases, and the region joining them spans 8 bases. CDR1 is given as MRHNA and CDR2 as SNTAGT, both from the germline V gene. Including the terminal cysteine and phenylalanine, the CDR3 comprises 14 residues. The kept DNA is CDR3 alone, 42 bases in frame from the first base. Receptors were amplified or captured by the immunoSEQ multiplex PCR assay. For the multiplex PCR, a mixture combining 60 forward primers for TCR Vbeta segments and 13 reverse primers for TCR Jbeta segments was used. Amplification of the CDR3 region of rearranged TCR beta genes was performed with a multiplex PCR assay on genomic DNA. On the Illumina HiSeq System, the amplified TCR beta libraries were sequenced as 87-base-pair reads. Regarding the original processing steps: Across the 670 or so repertoires, a later analysis counted tens of millions of unique TCR beta chains, 9.5 million to 13 million of which were shared by at least two donors. Raw reads were error-corrected and collapsed into unique sequences with a nearest-neighbor algorithm that merged closely related sequences to remove PCR and sequencing errors. V, D and J gene segments were assigned by aligning CDR3 sequences to IMGT reference sequences. For a sequence to be retained, a match of at least six nucleotides was required to both a V gene segment and a J gene segment. A rearrangement was called productive if the CDR3 had no stop codons and remained in frame with V and J, and every other rearrangement was called non-productive. Following IMGT convention, CDR3 was defined as the stretch from the second conserved V-encoded cysteine up to the conserved J-encoded phenylalanine. The earlier analysis of some 540 of the donors excluded any sequence lacking an unambiguous match to a single V gene segment. An earlier analysis of about 590 of the donors classified V segments as functional when productive rearrangements were above 56.7% and as segregating when the standard deviation between donors was above 5%. To diagnose cytomegalovirus status from the catalog of TCR beta chain sequences, a statistical classification framework was built. In a later analysis, V and J genes were assigned by comparing TCR nucleotide sequences against IMGT/GENE-DB human TR gene sequences. A later analysis assigned CDR3 sequences and most-parsimonious VDJ recombination scenarios with the TCRdist pipeline. A later analysis defined each TCR beta chain by its CDR3 amino acid sequence plus V-gene family, and excluded reads lacking a unique V-gene family. As a way to deal with suspected cross-contamination and a sequencing artifact, a later analysis dropped more than 500 nucleotide sequences that were highly shared and had low generation probability. In a later analysis, a clonal expansion index for each public chain was calculated from normalized within-repertoire ranks of inferred template counts. In a later analysis, generation probabilities were computed using a VDJ recombination model fitted to out-of-frame rearrangements, and the results were checked against IGoR. In a later analysis, hypergeometric tests were used to score TCR-TCR, TCR-HLA and TCR-CMV co-occurrence, with a repertoire-size bias correction applied to TCR pairs. In a later analysis, false discovery rates were estimated by permuting HLA or CMV assignments 20 times. In a later analysis, co-occurring TCRs were grouped with DBSCAN, and TCRdist sequence similarity was added when clustering was performed within HLA-allele-positive subsets. For co-occurrence clustering, repertoires with fewer than 30,000 or more than 120,000 public chains were excluded, along with four or five repertoires with anomalous nucleotide sharing. TCRdb's version of the immuneACCESS table is confined to in-frame rearrangements and falls short of the full clone set. An unresolved V gene accounts for under half of the shortfall where checked; the remainder is of unknown origin. The D gene and trimming were derived from the DNA, and the V and J assignments and clone size from that table. Recorded for this sample are about 210,000 clones; approximately 80% of them occurred a single time. About 3% of the sample goes to the ten largest clones.

Remarks on this clone: The antigen this receptor binds is unknown. The record has no base qualities; no much larger clone is one base away.

This clonotype was sampled from a man aged 25 to 40 in good health and CMV-seronegative. The sequence joins TRBV6-4 to TRBJ2-3; possibly the D gene is TRBD2, per 6 matching bases. Sequenced sample: PBMCs. The nucleotide sequence reads TGTGCCAGCAGTGACTCGGGGGGATCAGATACGCAGTATTTT. Its coded protein is CASSDSGGSDTQYF.